What follows describes a single TCR beta chain. Its specificity is not known. This entry comes from a study of T cell repertoires in cytomegalovirus infection. Looking at the study overall: Recently identified HLA-C-restricted CMV epitopes were among the peptides used. Study results and limitations: HLA-C-restricted, CMV-specific TCR beta clonotypes were dominant ex vivo.

The germline CDR1 and CDR2 sequences are SQVTM and ANQGSEA. The V end was cut by 0 bases, the J end by 1 base, with 9 bases between. The CDR3 is 14 amino acids. One entry per CDR3 protein results from TCRdb running MiXCR on the reads. The sample yields just over 450,000 distinct CDR3 sequences, under 55% seen once. The origin of this receptor is a human donor in good health (CMV status not recorded). Some clones in this sample may be carry-over from other donors' samples. The rearrangement joins TRBV29-1 to TRBJ1-1; D not resolved. The material sequenced was cultured PBMCs, taken from culture after CMV antigen stimulation. Here the CDR3 DNA reads TGCAGCGTTGAAGATTTGGAGACGAACACTGAAGCTTTCTTT. Residues: CSVEDLETNTEAFF. Supplemented by reference TRBV29-1 and TRBJ1-1, the full variable domain reads SAVISQKPSRDICQRGTSLTIQCQVDSQVTMMFWYRQQPGQSLTLIATANQGSEATYESGFVIDKFPISRPNLTFSTLTVSNMSPEDSSIYLCSVEDLETNTEAFFGQGTRLTVV.